This paragraph covers one T cell receptor beta chain sequence. The CDR3 totals 14 residues. Germline V gene sequence: CDR1 SGDLS, CDR2 YYNGEE. The ends were cut back, 0 bases at V and 2 bases at J, with 8 bases in the middle. This entry comes from a study of blood T cell repertoires in COVID-19. Study details: Acute-phase and convalescent COVID-19 samples originated in the United States, Italy and Spain.

Sequenced by immunoSEQ multiplex PCR; TCRdb stores in-frame clones only, minus some. The table shows around 250,000 clones, with about 90% occurring only once. The sequence came from a woman in her fifties or sixties with COVID-19, enrolled during active disease. The J gene is TRBJ1-1, the V gene TRBV9; D is unclear. What was sequenced was peripheral blood. CDR3 loop: CASSVVPENTEAFF. The CDR3 DNA follows: TGTGCCAGCAGCGTAGTCCCAGAAAACACTGAAGCTTTCTTT.